This TCR beta chain was found in a study of CD8+CD57+ T cells in acquired aplastic anemia. For the study at large: When averaged, DNA from sorted CD4+ and CD8+ cells came to 2.5 to 4 ug. Study results and limitations: Around 29 shared CD8+ CDR3s appeared highly expressed within patients' immunodominant clones. The CD8+ Simpson's diversity of patients and controls was not significantly different.

V gave up 8 bases and J gave up 3 bases, with 13 bases separating them. Germline loops: CDR1 MNHNS, CDR2 SASEGT. The CDR3 runs 14 residues. According to the study, genomic DNA was the template for TCR beta VDJ and CDR3 profiling. MiXCR was run by TCRdb on the reads, yielding one entry per CDR3 protein. The sample lists approximately 200,000 distinct CDR3 sequences, 54% seen once, with roughly 15% in the top ten. About this clonotype: The antigen is unknown. This may come from a read error, since a much larger clone is one base off. This is likely a read error, given that the CDR3 carries no conserved phenylalanine or tryptophan at its end.

This rearrangement joins TRBV6-1 to TRBJ2-2; D is ambiguous. The TCR sequence derives from a human donor in good health, serving as a control. Sequencing was performed on sorted CD4+, CD8+, or CD8+CD57+ T cells (not recorded which) from PBMCs. The CDR3 here is CASQQTLDTGELFL. The CDR3 DNA reads as TGTGCCAGCCAGCAGACACTCGACACCGGGGAGCTGTTTCTT.